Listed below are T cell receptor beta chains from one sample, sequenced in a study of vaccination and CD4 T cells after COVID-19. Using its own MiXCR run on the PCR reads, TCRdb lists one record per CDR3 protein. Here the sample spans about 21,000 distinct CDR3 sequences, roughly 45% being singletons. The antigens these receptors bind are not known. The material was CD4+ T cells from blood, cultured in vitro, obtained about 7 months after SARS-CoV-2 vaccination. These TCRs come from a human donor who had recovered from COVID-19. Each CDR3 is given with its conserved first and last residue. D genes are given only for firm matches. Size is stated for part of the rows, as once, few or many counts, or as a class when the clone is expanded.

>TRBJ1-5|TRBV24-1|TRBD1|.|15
TGTGCCACCAGTGATCGACAGGGGGGCAATCAGCCCCAGCATTTT
CATSDRQGGNQPQHF
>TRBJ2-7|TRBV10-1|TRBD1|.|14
TGCGCCAGCAGTTCCGGGACAGGTACCTACGAGCAGTACTTC
CASSSGTGTYEQYF
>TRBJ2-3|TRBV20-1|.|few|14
TGCAGTGCTAGTTTGGGGAGTGAGACAGATACGCAGTATTTT
CSASLGSETDTQYF
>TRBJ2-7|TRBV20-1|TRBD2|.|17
TGCAGTGCGACCCCTGGGCTAGCGGGGGCGTTATCCTACGAGCAGTACTTC
CSATPGLAGALSYEQYF
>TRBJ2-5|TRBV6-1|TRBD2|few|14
TGTGCCAGCAGTGGGACTAGCGGGCAAGAGACCCAGTACTTC
CASSGTSGQETQYF
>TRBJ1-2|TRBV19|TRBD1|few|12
TGTGCCAGTAGACAGGGGTATGATGGCTACACCTTC
CASRQGYDGYTF
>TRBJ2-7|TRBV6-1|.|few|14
TGTGCCAGCAAGACTTCTAGCGTCTCCTACGAGCAGTACTTC
CASKTSSVSYEQYF
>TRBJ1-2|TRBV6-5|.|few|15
TGTGCCAGCAGTTACTCGACGGGTCAGGGGAATGGCTACACCTTC
CASSYSTGQGNGYTF
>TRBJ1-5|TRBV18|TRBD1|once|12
TGTGCCAGCTCAAAGGGACAGGGGCCCCAGCATTTT
CASSKGQGPQHF
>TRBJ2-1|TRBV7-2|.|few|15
TGTGCCAGCAGCTTTCTGTCGGGGATCTACAATGAGCAGTTCTTC
CASSFLSGIYNEQFF
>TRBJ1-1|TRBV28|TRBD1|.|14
TGTGCCAGCAGGCCAGCAGGGGGGTTTGCTGAAGCTTTCTTT
CASRPAGGFAEAFF
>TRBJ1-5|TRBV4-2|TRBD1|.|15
TGTGCCAGCAGCCAAGGGGGGACAGGGGTACAGCCCCAGCATTTT
CASSQGGTGVQPQHF
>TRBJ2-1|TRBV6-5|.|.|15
TGTGCCAGCAGTTACGGAGGGAGCTCCTACAATGAGCAGTTCTTC
CASSYGGSSYNEQFF
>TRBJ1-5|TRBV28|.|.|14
TGTGCCAGCAGTTTTAGCAGGGGATGGCAGCCCCAGCATTTT
CASSFSRGWQPQHF
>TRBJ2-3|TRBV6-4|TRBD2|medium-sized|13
TGTGCCAGCAGTGAGCGGGAGACAGATACGCAGTATTTT
CASSERETDTQYF
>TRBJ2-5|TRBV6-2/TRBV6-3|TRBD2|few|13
TGTGCCACGACTTGGACTAGTGGGGAGACCCAGTACTTC
CATTWTSGETQYF
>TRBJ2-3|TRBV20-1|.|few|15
TGCAGTGCTAGAGCTCCAGGCCTTGACACAGATACGCAGTATTTT
CSARAPGLDTDTQYF
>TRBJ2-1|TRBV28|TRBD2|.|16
TGTGCCAGCAGCGCACAGAGCGGGACCGTATACAATGAGCAGTTCTTC
CASSAQSGTVYNEQFF
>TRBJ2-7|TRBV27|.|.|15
TGTGCCAGCAGTTTCAGGGGGGACCAGACCTACGAGCAGTACTTC
CASSFRGDQTYEQYF
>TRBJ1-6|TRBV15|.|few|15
TGTGCCACCAGCAGAGATCCTGGGGGCCGCTCACCCCTCCACTTT
CATSRDPGGRSPLHF
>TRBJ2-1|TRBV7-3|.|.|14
TGTGCCACCAAACGGGATAGTCACTACAATGAGCAGTTCTTC
CATKRDSHYNEQFF
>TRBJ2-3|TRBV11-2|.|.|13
TGTGCCAGCAGCTTAGATCGCCCAGATACGCAGTATTTT
CASSLDRPDTQYF
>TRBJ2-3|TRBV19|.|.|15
TGTGCCAGTACCAGCCACGGGTCGGATCGGGATACGCAGTATTTT
CASTSHGSDRDTQYF
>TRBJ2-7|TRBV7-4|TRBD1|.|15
TGTGCCAGCAGCTTAGGACAGGGCGGTTTTAACGAGCAGTACTTC
CASSLGQGGFNEQYF
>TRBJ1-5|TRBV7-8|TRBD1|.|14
TGTGCCAGCAGCAAGGACAGGATCGGTCAGCCCCAGCATTTT
CASSKDRIGQPQHF
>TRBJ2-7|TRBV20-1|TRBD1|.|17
TGCAGTGCTAGAGATTCCGGGGGACAGGGAGCCGGCTACGAGCAGTACTTC
CSARDSGGQGAGYEQYF
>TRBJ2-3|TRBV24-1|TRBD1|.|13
TGTGCCACCAGTGATTCTCACAGGGGGACGCAGTATTTT
CATSDSHRGTQYF
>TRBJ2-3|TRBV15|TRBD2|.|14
TGTGCCACCAGCGGGAGGGACGCTGGGGATACGCAGTATTTT
CATSGRDAGDTQYF
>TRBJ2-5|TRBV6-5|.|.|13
TGTGCCAGCAGTTTCGTCGGACAAGAGACCCAGTACTTC
CASSFVGQETQYF
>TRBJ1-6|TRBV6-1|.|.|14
TGTGCCAGCAGTGAAATAGGACAAAATTCACCCCTCCACTTT
CASSEIGQNSPLHF